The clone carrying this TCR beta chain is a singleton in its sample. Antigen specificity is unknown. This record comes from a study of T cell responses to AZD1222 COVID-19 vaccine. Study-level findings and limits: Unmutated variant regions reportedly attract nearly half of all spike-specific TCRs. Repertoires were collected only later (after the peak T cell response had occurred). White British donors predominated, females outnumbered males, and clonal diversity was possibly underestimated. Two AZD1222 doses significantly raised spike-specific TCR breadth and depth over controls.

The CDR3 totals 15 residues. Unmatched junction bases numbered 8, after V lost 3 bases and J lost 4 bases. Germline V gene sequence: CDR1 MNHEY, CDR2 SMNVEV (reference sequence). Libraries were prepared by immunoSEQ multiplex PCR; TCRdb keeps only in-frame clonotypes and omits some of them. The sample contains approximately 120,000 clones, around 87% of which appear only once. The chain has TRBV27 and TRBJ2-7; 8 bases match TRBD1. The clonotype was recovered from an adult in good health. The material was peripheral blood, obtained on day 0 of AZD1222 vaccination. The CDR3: CASSFRTGLGYEQYF. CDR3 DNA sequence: TGTGCCAGCAGTTTCCGGACAGGGCTTGGGTACGAGCAGTACTTC.